This T cell receptor beta chain came from a study of blood T cell repertoires in COVID-19. As for the study in general: Samples came from the United States, Italy and Spain, spanning acute and convalescent COVID-19. T cells, B-cell-depleted T cells, or PBMCs provided the cDNA or gDNA that served as material.

Trimming shortened V by 3 bases and J by 0 bases, and 12 bases separated the two germline ends. Germline V lookup: CDR1 KGHSH, CDR2 LQKENI. The CDR3 is 16 residues long. Here immunoSEQ multiplex PCR was the method, and the copy in TCRdb shows in-frame clones only, minus some. The sample lists under 300,000 clones; approximately 83% were seen once. This TCR came from a man aged 25-45 years who had recovered from COVID-19. The sample consisted of peripheral blood. V is TRBV18 and J is TRBJ1-3; TRBD1 might be the D (5 bases). CDR3 nucleotide sequence: TGTGCCAGCTCACCTGCCAGGGATCCCTCTGGAAACACCATATATTTT. Its protein product is CASSPARDPSGNTIYF.